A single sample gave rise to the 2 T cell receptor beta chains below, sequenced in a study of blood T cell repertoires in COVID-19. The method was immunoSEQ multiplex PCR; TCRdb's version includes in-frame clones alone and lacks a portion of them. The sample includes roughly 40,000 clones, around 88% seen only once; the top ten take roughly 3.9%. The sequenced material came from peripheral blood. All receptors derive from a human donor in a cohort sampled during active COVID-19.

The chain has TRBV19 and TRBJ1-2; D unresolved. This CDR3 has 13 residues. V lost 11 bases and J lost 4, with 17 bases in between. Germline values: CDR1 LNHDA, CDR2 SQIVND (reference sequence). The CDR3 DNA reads TGTGCCCCTAGGTCCGGGAATTCCTATGGCTACACCTTC. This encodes CAPRSGNSYGYTF.

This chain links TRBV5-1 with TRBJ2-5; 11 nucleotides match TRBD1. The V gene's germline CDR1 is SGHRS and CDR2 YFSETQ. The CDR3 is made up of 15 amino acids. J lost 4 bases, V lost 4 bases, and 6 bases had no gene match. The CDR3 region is CASSTGTGGRETQYF. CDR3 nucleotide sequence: TGCGCCAGCAGCACCGGGACAGGGGGTCGAGAGACCCAGTACTTC. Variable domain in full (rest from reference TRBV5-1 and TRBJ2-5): KAGVTQTPRYLIKTRGQQVTLSCSPISGHRSVSWYQQTPGQGLQFLFEYFSETQRNKGNFPGRFSGRQFSNSRSEMNVSTLELGDSALYLCASSTGTGGRETQYFGPGTRLLVL.